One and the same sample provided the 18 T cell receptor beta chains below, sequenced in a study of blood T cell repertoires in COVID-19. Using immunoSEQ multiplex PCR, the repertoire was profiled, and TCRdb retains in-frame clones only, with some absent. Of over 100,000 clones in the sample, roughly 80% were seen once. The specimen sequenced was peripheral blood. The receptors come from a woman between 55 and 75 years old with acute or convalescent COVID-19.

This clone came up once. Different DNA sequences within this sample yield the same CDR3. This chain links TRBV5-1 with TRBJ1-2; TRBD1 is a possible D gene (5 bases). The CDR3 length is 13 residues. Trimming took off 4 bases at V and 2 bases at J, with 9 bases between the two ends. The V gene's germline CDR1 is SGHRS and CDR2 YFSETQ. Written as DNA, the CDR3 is TGCGCCAGCAGCCCCGACAGAAACTATGGCTACACCTTC. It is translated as CASSPDRNYGYTF.

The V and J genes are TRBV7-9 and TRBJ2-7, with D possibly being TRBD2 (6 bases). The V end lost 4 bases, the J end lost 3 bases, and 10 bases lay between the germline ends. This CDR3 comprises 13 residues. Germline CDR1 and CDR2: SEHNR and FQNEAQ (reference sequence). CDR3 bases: TGTGCCAGCAGCTGGGGGAGGTACTACGAGCAGTACGTC. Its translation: CASSWGRYYEQYV.

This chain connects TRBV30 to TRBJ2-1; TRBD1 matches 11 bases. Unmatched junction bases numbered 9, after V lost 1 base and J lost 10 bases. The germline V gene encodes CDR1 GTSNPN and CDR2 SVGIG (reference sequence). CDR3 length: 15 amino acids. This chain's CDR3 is CAWSGTGGLASEQFF. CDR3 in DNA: TGTGCCTGGAGTGGGACAGGGGGCCTAGCATCCGAGCAGTTCTTC.

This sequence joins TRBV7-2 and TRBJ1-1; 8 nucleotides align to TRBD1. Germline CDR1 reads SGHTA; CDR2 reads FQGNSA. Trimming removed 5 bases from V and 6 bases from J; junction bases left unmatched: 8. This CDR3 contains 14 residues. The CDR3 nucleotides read TGTGCCAGCAGCGCCTGGACAGGGTCGGCTGAAGCTTTCTTT. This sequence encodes CASSAWTGSAEAFF.

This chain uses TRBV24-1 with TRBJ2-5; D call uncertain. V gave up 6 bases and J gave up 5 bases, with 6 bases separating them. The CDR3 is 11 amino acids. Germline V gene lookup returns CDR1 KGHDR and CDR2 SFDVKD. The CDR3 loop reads CATSYMETQYF. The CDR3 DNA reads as TGTGCCACCAGTTATATGGAGACCCAGTACTTC.

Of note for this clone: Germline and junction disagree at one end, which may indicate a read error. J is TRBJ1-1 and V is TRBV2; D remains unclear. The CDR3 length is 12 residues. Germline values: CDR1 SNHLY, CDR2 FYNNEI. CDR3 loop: CASSERETAGSF. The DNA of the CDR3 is TGTGCCAGCAGTGAACGGGAAACCGCCGGAAGCTTT.

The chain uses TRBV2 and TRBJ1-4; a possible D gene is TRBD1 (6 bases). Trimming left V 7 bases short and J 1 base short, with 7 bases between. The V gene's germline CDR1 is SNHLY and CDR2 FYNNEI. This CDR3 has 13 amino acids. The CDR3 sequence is CASKQGTNEKLFF. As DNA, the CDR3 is TGTGCCAGCAAACAGGGAACTAATGAAAAACTGTTTTTT.

The CDR3 DNA reads as TGTGCCAGCAGCGTAGAAACGGGGAGCGGGGGCGTTCGGAATGAGCAGTTCTTC. Protein sequence: CASSVETGSGGVRNEQFF. The chain is built from TRBV9 and TRBJ2-1; 8 nucleotides match TRBD2. The germline gives CDR1 SGDLS, CDR2 YYNGEE. The V gene end was trimmed by 0 bases and the J gene end by 7 bases; junction bases not matched to a gene: 15. CDR3 size: 18 residues. Full variable domain (missing parts from reference TRBV9 and TRBJ2-1): DSGVTQTPKHLITATGQRVTLRCSPRSGDLSVYWYQQSLDQGLQFLIQYYNGEERAKGNILERFSAQQFPDLHSELNLSSLELGDSALYFCASSVETGSGGVRNEQFFGPGTRLTVL.

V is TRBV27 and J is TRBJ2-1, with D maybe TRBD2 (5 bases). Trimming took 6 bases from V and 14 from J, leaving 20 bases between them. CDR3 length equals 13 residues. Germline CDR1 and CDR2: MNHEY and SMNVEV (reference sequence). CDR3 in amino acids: CASSQSDVKREFF. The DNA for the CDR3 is TGTGCCAGCAGCCAGTCGGACGTAAAGAGGGAGTTCTTC.

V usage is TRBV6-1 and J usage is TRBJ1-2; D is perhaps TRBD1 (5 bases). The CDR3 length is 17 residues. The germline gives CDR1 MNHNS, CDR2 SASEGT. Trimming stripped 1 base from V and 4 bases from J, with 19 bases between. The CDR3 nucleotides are TGTGCCAGCAGTGAAGGGGCAGGGTGGTCGCCTCGCTATGGCTACACCTTC. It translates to CASSEGAGWSPRYGYTF.

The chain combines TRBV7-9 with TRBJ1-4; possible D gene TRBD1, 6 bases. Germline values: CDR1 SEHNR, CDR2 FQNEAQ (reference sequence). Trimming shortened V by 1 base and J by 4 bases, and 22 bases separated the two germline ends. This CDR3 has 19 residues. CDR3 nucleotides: TGTGCCAGCAGCTTAGTTTTGGGGGCAGGCCTCCTATATAATGAAAAACTGTTTTTT. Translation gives CASSLVLGAGLLYNEKLFF.

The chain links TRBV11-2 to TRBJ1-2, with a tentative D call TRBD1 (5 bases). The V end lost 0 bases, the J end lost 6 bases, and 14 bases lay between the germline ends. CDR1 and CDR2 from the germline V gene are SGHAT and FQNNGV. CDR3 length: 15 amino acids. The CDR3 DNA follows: TGTGCCAGCAGCTTAGATCCGACAGACTCGGATGGCTACACCTTC. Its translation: CASSLDPTDSDGYTF.

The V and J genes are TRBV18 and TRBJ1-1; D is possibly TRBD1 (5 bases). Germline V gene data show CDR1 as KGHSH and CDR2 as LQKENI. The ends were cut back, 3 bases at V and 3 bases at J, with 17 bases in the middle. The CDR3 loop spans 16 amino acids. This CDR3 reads CASSPWSKGRHTEAFF. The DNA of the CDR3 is TGTGCCAGCTCACCGTGGTCTAAGGGGAGGCACACTGAAGCTTTCTTT.

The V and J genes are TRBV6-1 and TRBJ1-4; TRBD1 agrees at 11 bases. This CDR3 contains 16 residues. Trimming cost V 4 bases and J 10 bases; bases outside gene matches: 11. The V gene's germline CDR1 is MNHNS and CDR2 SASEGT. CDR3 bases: TGTGCCAGCAGTGCACTTGAGGGACAGGGGGTGGGAAAACTGTTTTTT. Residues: CASSALEGQGVGKLFF.

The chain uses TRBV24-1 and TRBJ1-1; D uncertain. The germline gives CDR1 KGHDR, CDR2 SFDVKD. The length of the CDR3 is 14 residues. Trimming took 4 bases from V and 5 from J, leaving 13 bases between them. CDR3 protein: CATSDPGSGTEAFF. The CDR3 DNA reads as TGTGCCACCAGTGACCCCGGGTCTGGGACTGAAGCTTTCTTT.

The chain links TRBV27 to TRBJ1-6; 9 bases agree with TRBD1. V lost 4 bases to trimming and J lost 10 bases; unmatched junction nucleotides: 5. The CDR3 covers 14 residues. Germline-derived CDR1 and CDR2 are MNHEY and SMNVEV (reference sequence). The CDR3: CASSSGQGRSPLHF. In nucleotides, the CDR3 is TGTGCCAGCAGTTCGGGACAGGGCCGGTCACCCCTCCACTTT.

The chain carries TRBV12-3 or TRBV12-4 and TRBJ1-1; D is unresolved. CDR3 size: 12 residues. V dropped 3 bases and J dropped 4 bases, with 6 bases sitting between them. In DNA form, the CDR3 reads TGTGCCAGCAGTTTTGGCAGCACTGAAGCTTTCTTT. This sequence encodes CASSFGSTEAFF.

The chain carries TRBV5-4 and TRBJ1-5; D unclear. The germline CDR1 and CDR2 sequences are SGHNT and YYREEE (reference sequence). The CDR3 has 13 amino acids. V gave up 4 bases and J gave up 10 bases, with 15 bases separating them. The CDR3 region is CASSPAGGQPQHF. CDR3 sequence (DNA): TGTGCCAGCAGCCCCGCAGGTGGTCAACCCCAGCATTTT.